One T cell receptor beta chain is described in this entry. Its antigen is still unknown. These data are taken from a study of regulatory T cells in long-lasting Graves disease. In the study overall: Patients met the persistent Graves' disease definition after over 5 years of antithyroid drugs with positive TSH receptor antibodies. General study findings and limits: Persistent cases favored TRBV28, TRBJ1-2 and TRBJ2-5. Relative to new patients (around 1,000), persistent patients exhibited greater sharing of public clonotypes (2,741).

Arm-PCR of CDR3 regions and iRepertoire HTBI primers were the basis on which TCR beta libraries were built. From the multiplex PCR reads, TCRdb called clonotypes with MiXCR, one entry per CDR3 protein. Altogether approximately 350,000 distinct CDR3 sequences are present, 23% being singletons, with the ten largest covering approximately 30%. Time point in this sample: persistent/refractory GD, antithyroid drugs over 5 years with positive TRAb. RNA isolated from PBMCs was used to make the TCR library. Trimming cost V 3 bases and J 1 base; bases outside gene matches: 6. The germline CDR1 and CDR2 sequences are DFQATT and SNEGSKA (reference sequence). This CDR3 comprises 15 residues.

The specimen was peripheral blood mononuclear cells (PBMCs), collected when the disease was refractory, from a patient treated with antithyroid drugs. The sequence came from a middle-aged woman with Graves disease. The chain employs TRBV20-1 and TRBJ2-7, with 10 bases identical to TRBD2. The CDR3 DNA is TGCAGTGCTAGCCTAGGGACTAGCGATTCCTACGAGCAGTACTTC. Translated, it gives CSASLGTSDSYEQYF.